This T cell receptor (beta chain) was found in a study of T cell clonality in common variable immunodeficiency. This clone was counted at least ten times. Read data end 3 residues before the CDR3 end; the end is taken from the germline J gene. CDR1 is SGHTA and CDR2 is FQGNSA in the germline V gene. This CDR3 contains 14 residues. With 2 bases removed from V and 1 base from J, the gap between germline ends came to 8 bases. The table came from immunoSEQ multiplex PCR; TCRdb's copy has only in-frame clones and leaves some out. The sample contains 35,000 or so clones, none of them singletons. This TCR was sampled from a person between 18 and 75 years old in good health. The chain is built from TRBV7-2 and TRBJ1-1; tentative D call: TRBD1 (6 bases). The sequenced material came from peripheral blood mononuclear cells. The CDR3: CASSLRGANTEAFF. Partial CDR3 DNA: TGTGCCAGCAGCTTACGGGGGGCGAACACTGAA.